This passage covers 24 T cell receptor beta chains from one sample sequenced in a study of cytomegalovirus exposure and HLA in healthy donors. The PCR made use of 60 Vbeta and 13 Jbeta primers. Only in-frame clones appear in the TCRdb table, and some are missing; sequencing was by immunoSEQ multiplex PCR. The sample carries about 93,000 clones, more than 55% recorded once. Source material: PBMCs. These receptors came from a boy younger than 18 in good health and CMV-seropositive.

The chain joins TRBV29-1 to TRBJ1-1; D may be TRBD1 (6 bases). V lost 7 bases and J 2 bases, leaving 14 bases between the germline ends. This CDR3 is 13 amino acids long. CDR1 is SQVTM and CDR2 is ANQGSEA in the germline V gene. The CDR3 DNA sequence: TGCAGCGCCGAAGGACAGACCAACACTGAAGCTTTCTTT. This codes for CSAEGQTNTEAFF.

This clone occurred a few times. The rearrangement joins TRBV30 to TRBJ1-2; D not certain. The V end was cut by 2 bases, the J end by 1 base, with 14 bases between. Germline lookup yields CDR1 GTSNPN and CDR2 SVGIG (reference sequence). The CDR3 runs to 15 residues. The CDR3 DNA is TGTGCCTGGAGTTTAGTGAGAGAACTTAACTATGGCTACACCTTC. Its translation: CAWSLVRELNYGYTF.

On this clone itself: A read error may produce the germline difference seen at one junction end. The chain recombines TRBV6-5 with TRBJ1-1; D is unclear. This CDR3 spans 14 amino acids. CDR1 and CDR2 from the germline V gene are MNHEY and SVGAGI. The CDR3 sequence: CASSYSTLNPEAFF. The CDR3 DNA sequence: TGTGCCAGCAGTTACTCGACACTGAACCCTGAAGCTTTCTTT.

The chain carries TRBV19 and TRBJ1-2, with 9 positions matching TRBD1. The CDR3 runs 13 residues. The ends lost 6 bases at V and 7 bases at J; junction bases unmatched: 6. In germline, CDR1 is LNHDA, CDR2 SQIVND (reference sequence). CDR3 sequence (DNA): TGTGCCAGTAGCACAGGGGGCGGAGGTGGCTACACCTTC. This translates into CASSTGGGGGYTF. Supplemented by reference TRBV19 and TRBJ1-2, the full variable domain reads DGGITQSPKYLFRKEGQNVTLSCEQNLNHDAMYWYRQDPGQGLRLIYYSQIVNDFQKGDIAEGYSVSREKKESFPLTVTSAQKNPTAFYLCASSTGGGGGYTFGSGTRLTVV.

The chain carries TRBV6-1 and TRBJ1-1, with D possibly matching TRBD1 (5 bases). V lost 4 bases to trimming and J lost 4 bases, with 10 bases between them. The CDR3 extends over 13 amino acids. Looked up from germline, CDR1 is MNHNS and CDR2 is SASEGT. This CDR3 reads CASSGTRVTEAFF. The CDR3 DNA reads TGTGCCAGCAGTGGTACCAGGGTCACTGAAGCTTTCTTT.

The chain has TRBV7-2 and TRBJ2-1; the D is unclear. V lost 8 bases and J lost 0, with 14 bases in between. The CDR3 totals 15 residues. CDR1 is SGHTA and CDR2 is FQGNSA in the germline V gene. This CDR3 is CASQPSVSSYNEQFF. The DNA of the CDR3 is TGTGCCAGCCAACCCAGCGTATCCTCCTACAATGAGCAGTTCTTC.

The gene calls are TRBV5-1 and TRBJ2-2; a possible D gene is TRBD1 (6 bases). The length of the CDR3 is 16 residues. Germline V lookup: CDR1 SGHRS, CDR2 YFSETQ. Between the trimmed V and J ends, which lost 1 base and 5 bases, there was a span of 15 bases. CDR3 protein: CASSLRFAGVTGELFF. The CDR3 coding sequence is TGCGCCAGCAGCTTGAGGTTCGCAGGGGTAACCGGGGAGCTGTTTTTT.

The gene calls are TRBV28 and TRBJ2-7, with D possibly being TRBD1 (6 bases). Trimming removed 6 bases from V and 1 base from J, with 13 bases in between. CDR1 and CDR2 (germline): MDHEN, SYDVKM. This CDR3 has 14 amino acids. CDR3 protein: CASRTGDFSYEQYF. The CDR3 bases are TGTGCCAGCAGGACAGGTGATTTTTCCTACGAGCAGTACTTC.

The chain joins TRBV29-1 to TRBJ2-3, with D tentatively TRBD1 (6 bases). This CDR3 is 15 amino acids long. V was trimmed by 3 bases and J by 0 bases, leaving 13 bases between them. The germline gives CDR1 SQVTM, CDR2 ANQGSEA. The chain's CDR3 is CSVDKQGSSTDTQYF. In DNA, the CDR3 is TGCAGCGTTGATAAGCAGGGGTCTAGCACAGATACGCAGTATTTT.

J is TRBJ1-1 and V is TRBV6-1; 7 bases map to TRBD1. Germline CDR1 reads MNHNS; CDR2 reads SASEGT. This CDR3 has 15 residues. The V gene end was trimmed by 8 bases and the J gene end by 3 bases; junction bases not matched to a gene: 12. CDR3 loop: CASRQGPLLDTEAFF. The CDR3, as DNA: TGTGCCAGCCGACAGGGTCCTTTATTAGACACTGAAGCTTTCTTT.

The chain links TRBV28 to TRBJ2-3, with D unresolved. Germline CDR1 reads MDHEN; CDR2 reads SYDVKM. This CDR3 has 15 residues. Trimming pared 4 bases from V and 0 bases from J, leaving 11 bases between. In DNA, the CDR3 is TGTGCCAGCAGTTACGCCTATTTTAGCACAGATACGCAGTATTTT. Translating gives CASSYAYFSTDTQYF.

The chain couples TRBV23-1 to TRBJ2-7, with 10 positions matching TRBD1. TRBV23-1 is placed among ORFs of uncertain function. The V and J ends lost 0 bases and 0 bases, in that order; junction bases with no gene match: 2. This CDR3 has 16 residues. The DNA of the CDR3 is TGCGCCAGCAGTCAATCAGGGACAGGGGACTCCTACGAGCAGTACTTC. This codes for CASSQSGTGDSYEQYF.

The rearrangement joins TRBV18 to TRBJ1-1; D gene ambiguous. The germline gives CDR1 KGHSH, CDR2 LQKENI. Trimming shortened V by 2 bases and J by 0 bases, and 13 bases separated the two germline ends. This CDR3 contains 16 residues. The CDR3 region has the DNA TGTGCCAGCTCACCAGGTCCAGGATCCCTGAACACTGAAGCTTTCTTT. Translating gives CASSPGPGSLNTEAFF.

The table lists this clone with a few counts. This chain uses TRBV28 with TRBJ1-3; tentatively, D is TRBD1 (5 bases). The V gene's germline CDR1 is MDHEN and CDR2 SYDVKM. This CDR3 has 15 residues. V lost 3 bases, J lost 0 bases, and 9 bases lay in between. The DNA for the CDR3 is TGTGCCAGCAGTTTCACAGGCTTCTCTGGAAACACCATATATTTT. Translated: CASSFTGFSGNTIYF.

J is TRBJ1-5 and V is TRBV19; TRBD1 might be the D (5 bases). Trimming removed 3 bases at V and 6 bases at J, with 15 bases between. Germline V gene sequence: CDR1 LNHDA, CDR2 SQIVND (reference sequence). This CDR3 is built from 15 residues. The CDR3 nucleotides read TGTGCCAGTAGTATGGCCGGGGGTACCGGTCAGCCCCAGCATTTT. Protein product: CASSMAGGTGQPQHF.

The chain combines TRBV2 with TRBJ1-3; D may be TRBD1 (5 bases). The CDR3 covers 15 residues. Trimming pared 4 bases from V and 0 bases from J, leaving 10 bases between. The V gene's germline CDR1 is SNHLY and CDR2 FYNNEI. The CDR3, as DNA: TGTGCCAGCAGTGTTAGGGGTTACTCTGGAAACACCATATATTTT. Translating it yields CASSVRGYSGNTIYF.

The rearrangement joins TRBV5-6 to TRBJ2-5, with a tentative D call TRBD2 (5 bases). This CDR3 contains 14 residues. Trimming stripped 3 bases from V and 4 bases from J, with 13 bases between. The germline V gene encodes CDR1 SGHDT and CDR2 YYEEEE. CDR3 nucleotide sequence: TGTGCCAGCAGCTCAACCCAGGCGGGAGAGACCCAGTACTTC. It is translated as CASSSTQAGETQYF. The entire variable domain, with the rest obtained from reference TRBV5-6 and TRBJ2-5, is as follows: DAGVTQSPTHLIKTRGQQVTLRCSPKSGHDTVSWYQQALGQGPQFIFQYYEEEERQRGNFPDRFSGHQFPNYSSELNVNALLLGDSALYLCASSSTQAGETQYFGPGTRLLVL.

This clone has more than one count but fewer than ten. The gene calls are TRBV7-3 and TRBJ1-1, with 7 nucleotides matching TRBD1. The V and J ends lost 5 bases and 4 bases, in that order; junction bases with no gene match: 4. Per the germline V gene, CDR1 is SGHTA and CDR2 is FQGTGA. This CDR3 comprises 13 residues. CDR3 DNA: TGTGCCAGCAGCGCGACAGGGATCACTGAAGCTTTCTTT. Its protein is CASSATGITEAFF. Full variable domain (remainder filled in from reference TRBV7-3 and TRBJ1-1): GAGVSQTPSNKVTEKGKYVELRCDPISGHTALYWYRQSLGQGPEFLIYFQGTGAADDSGLPNDRFFAVRPEGSVSTLKIQRTERGDSAVYLCASSATGITEAFFGQGTRLTVV.

The rearrangement uses TRBV29-1 and TRBJ2-7; TRBD2 agrees at 11 bases. The CDR3 is made up of 14 amino acids. Losses at the gene ends were 6 bases for V and 5 bases for J; bases not matched to a gene: 9. The V gene's germline CDR1 is SQVTM and CDR2 ANQGSEA. For the CDR3, the DNA is TGCAGCGTGGAGATAGCGGGAGGGCCCCACGAGCAGTACTTC. It is translated as CSVEIAGGPHEQYF.

The chain employs TRBV19 and TRBJ1-1, with D possibly being TRBD1 (6 bases). The V end was cut by 3 bases, the J end by 1 base, with 9 bases between. Germline assignment: CDR1 LNHDA and CDR2 SQIVND (reference sequence). This CDR3 has 14 amino acids. The CDR3 loop reads CASSIQGSNTEAFF. In DNA form, the CDR3 reads TGTGCCAGTAGTATTCAGGGGTCGAACACTGAAGCTTTCTTT.

This clone appeared a single time. The chain's CDR3 is CASSLAGQPNTEAFF. Written as DNA, the CDR3 is TGCGCCAGCAGCTTGGCGGGACAGCCGAACACTGAAGCTTTCTTT. The chain uses TRBV5-1 and TRBJ1-1; TRBD1 aligns across 7 bases. In germline, CDR1 is SGHRS, CDR2 YFSETQ. The V and J ends lost 0 bases and 1 base, in that order; junction bases with no gene match: 3. The CDR3 contains 15 residues.

V usage is TRBV5-6 and J usage is TRBJ2-1; D ambiguous. The ends were cut back, 1 base at V and 4 bases at J, with 9 bases in the middle. Germline-derived CDR1 and CDR2 are SGHDT and YYEEEE. The CDR3 is 14 amino acids. The CDR3 region has the DNA TGTGCCAGCAGCTTGTTGCAGATATACAATGAGCAGTTCTTC. This codes for CASSLLQIYNEQFF.

J is TRBJ2-1 and V is TRBV14; tentative D call: TRBD2 (5 bases). V was pared by 2 bases and J by 2 bases, with 13 bases between. Germline CDR1 SGHDN, CDR2 FVKESK. The length of the CDR3 is 16 residues. The CDR3 sequence: CASSQLQRNPYNEQFF. The CDR3 region has the DNA TGTGCCAGCAGCCAACTCCAGCGGAATCCCTACAATGAGCAGTTCTTC.

The V gene is TRBV5-4, the J gene TRBJ2-1, with no clear D. Germline CDR1 reads SGHNT; CDR2 reads YYREEE (reference sequence). Trimming took off 2 bases at V and 7 bases at J, with 7 bases between the two ends. This CDR3 is 12 amino acids long. DNA for the CDR3: TGTGCCAGCAGCTTATCCGTAAATGAGCAGTTCTTC. Protein sequence: CASSLSVNEQFF.